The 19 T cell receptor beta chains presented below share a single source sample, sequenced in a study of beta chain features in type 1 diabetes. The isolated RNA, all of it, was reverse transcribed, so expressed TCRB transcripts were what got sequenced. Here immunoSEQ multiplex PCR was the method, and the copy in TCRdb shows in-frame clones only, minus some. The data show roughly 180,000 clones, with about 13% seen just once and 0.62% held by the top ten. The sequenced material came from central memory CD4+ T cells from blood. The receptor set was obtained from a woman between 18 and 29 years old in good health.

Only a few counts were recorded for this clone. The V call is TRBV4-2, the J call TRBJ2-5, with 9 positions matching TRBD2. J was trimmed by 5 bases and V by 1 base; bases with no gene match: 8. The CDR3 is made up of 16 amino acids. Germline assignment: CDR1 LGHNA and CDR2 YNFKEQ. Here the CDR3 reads CASSQGLAEGGETQYF. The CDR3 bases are TGTGCCAGCAGCCAAGGACTAGCGGAAGGGGGGGAGACCCAGTACTTC.

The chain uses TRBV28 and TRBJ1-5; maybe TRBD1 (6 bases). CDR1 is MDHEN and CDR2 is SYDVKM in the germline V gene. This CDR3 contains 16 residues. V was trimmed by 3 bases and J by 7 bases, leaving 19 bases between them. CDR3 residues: CASSFPKVGGRQPQHF. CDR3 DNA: TGTGCCAGCAGTTTCCCTAAGGTCGGGGGGCGGCAGCCCCAGCATTTT.

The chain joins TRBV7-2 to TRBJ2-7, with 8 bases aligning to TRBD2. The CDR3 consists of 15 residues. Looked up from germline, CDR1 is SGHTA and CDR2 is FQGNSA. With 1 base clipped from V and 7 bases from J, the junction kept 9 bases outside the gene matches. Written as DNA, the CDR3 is TGTGCCAGCAGCTTAGAGGCGGGAGGCCGACTGGAGCAGTACTTC. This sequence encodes CASSLEAGGRLEQYF.

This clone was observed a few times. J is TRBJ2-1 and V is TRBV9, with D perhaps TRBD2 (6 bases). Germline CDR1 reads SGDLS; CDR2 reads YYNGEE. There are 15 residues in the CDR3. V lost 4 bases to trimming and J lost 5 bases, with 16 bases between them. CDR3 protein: CASSLREGGDNEQFF. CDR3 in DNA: TGTGCCAGCAGCCTCCGAGAGGGAGGTGACAATGAGCAGTTCTTC.

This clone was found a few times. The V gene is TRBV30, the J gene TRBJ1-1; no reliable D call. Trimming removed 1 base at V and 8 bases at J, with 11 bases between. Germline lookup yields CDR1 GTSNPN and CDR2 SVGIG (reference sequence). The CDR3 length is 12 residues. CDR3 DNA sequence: TGTGCCTGGAGTGGTGGCAGGCTAGAAGCTTTCTTT. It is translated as CAWSGGRLEAFF. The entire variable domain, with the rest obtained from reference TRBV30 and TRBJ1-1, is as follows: SQTIHQWPATLVQPVGSPLSLECTVEGTSNPNLYWYRQAAGRGLQLLFYSVGIGQISSEVPQNLSASRPQDRQFILSSKKLLLSDSGFYLCAWSGGRLEAFFGQGTRLTVV.

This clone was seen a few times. CDR3: CAWSESLAGGQDTQYF. CDR3 bases: TGTGCCTGGAGTGAGTCGCTAGCGGGAGGGCAAGATACGCAGTATTTT. The V gene is TRBV30, the J gene TRBJ2-3, with TRBD2 matching 12 bases. There are 16 residues in the CDR3. V trimming: 1 base; J trimming: 5 bases; junction bases outside the gene matches: 7. Germline CDR1 reads GTSNPN; CDR2 reads SVGIG (reference sequence).

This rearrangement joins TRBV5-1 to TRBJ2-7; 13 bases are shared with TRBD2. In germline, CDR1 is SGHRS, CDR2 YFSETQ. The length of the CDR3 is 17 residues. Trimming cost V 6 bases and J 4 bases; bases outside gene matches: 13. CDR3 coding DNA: TGCGCCAGCAAGTTCGGACTAGCGGGAGATCTGAAGTACGAGCAGTACTTC. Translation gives CASKFGLAGDLKYEQYF.

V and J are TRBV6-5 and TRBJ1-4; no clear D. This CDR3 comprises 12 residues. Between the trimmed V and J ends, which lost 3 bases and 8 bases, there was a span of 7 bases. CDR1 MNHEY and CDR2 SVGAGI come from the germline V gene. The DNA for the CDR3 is TGTGCCAGCAGTTATGCGGGGGAAAAACTGTTTTTT. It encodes CASSYAGEKLFF.

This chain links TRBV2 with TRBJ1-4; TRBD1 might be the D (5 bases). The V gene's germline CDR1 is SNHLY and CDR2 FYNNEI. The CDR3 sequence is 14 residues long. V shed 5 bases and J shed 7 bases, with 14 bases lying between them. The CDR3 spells CASSRDGGGEKLFF. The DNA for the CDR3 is TGTGCCAGCAGTAGAGACGGGGGGGGTGAAAAACTGTTTTTT.

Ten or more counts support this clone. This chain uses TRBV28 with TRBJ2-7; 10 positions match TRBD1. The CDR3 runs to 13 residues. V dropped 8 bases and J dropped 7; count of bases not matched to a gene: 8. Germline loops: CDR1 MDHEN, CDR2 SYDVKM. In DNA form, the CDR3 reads TGTGCCAGCGAGCGGGACAGGGGAAGAGAGCAGTACTTC. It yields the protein CASERDRGREQYF.

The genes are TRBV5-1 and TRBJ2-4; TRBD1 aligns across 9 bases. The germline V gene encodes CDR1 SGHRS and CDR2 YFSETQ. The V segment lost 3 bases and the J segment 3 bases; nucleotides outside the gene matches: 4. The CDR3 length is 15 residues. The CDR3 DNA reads TGCGCCAGCAGCTCCCCGGACAGGGGCAAAAACATTCAGTACTTC. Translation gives CASSSPDRGKNIQYF.

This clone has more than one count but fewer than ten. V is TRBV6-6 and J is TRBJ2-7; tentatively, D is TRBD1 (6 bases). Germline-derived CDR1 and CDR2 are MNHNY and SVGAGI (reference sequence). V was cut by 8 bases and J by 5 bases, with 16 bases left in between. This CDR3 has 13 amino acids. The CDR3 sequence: CASGGASVHEQYF. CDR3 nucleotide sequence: TGTGCCAGCGGGGGCGCAAGCGTCCACGAGCAGTACTTC.

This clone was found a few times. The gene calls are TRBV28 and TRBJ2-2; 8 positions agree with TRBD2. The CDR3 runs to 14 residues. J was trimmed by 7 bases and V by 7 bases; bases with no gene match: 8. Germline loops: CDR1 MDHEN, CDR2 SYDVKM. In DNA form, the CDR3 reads TGTGCCAGCACCCCGGGAGGGCGCGACGGGGAGCTGTTTTTT. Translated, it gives CASTPGGRDGELFF.

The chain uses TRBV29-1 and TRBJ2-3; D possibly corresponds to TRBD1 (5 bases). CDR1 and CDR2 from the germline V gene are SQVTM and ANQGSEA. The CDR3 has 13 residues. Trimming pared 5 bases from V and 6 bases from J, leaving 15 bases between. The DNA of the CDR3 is TGCAGCGTTAACTACCACACAGGCGATACGCAGTATTTT. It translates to CSVNYHTGDTQYF.

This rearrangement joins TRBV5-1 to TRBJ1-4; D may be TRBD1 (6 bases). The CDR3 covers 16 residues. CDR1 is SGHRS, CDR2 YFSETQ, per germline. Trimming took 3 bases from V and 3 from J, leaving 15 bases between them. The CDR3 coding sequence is TGCGCCAGCAGCTCGATGGGACCAGGGGCTAATGAAAAACTGTTTTTT. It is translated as CASSSMGPGANEKLFF.

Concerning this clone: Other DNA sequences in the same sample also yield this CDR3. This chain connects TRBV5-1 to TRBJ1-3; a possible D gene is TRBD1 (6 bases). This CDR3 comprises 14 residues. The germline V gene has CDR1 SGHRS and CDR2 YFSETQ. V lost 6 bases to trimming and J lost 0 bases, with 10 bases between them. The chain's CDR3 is CASTTGSSGNTIYF. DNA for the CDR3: TGCGCCAGCACTACAGGGTCCTCTGGAAACACCATATATTTT.

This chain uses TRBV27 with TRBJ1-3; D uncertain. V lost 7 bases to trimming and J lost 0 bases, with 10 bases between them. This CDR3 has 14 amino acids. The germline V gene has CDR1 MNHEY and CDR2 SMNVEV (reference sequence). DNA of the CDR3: TGTGCCAGCATAATCGAGATCTCTGGAAACACCATATATTTT. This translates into CASIIEISGNTIYF.

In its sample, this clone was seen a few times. This chain's CDR3 is CASSRGRPMNTEAFF. CDR3 DNA: TGTGCCAGCAGCCGAGGCAGACCCATGAACACTGAAGCTTTCTTT. J is TRBJ1-1 and V is TRBV14; no firm D call. CDR1 SGHDN and CDR2 FVKESK come from the germline V gene. There are 15 residues in the CDR3. V was shortened by 4 bases and J by 0 bases, with 12 bases between the two germline ends.

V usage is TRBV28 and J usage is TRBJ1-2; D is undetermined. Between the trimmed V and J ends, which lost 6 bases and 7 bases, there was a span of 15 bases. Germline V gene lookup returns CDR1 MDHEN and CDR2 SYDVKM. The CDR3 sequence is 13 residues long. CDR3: CASSLMGSLGYTF. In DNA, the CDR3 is TGTGCCAGCAGCCTGATGGGCAGTCTTGGCTACACCTTC.